This T cell receptor beta chain was observed in a study of control samples from healthy donors and cancer patients. Assay: immunoSEQ multiplex PCR; the TCRdb copy retains only in-frame clones and omits some. Seen here are about 130,000 clones, 85% to 95% observed once, and the top ten hold approximately 0.58%. This CDR3 comprises 16 residues. The germline CDR1 and CDR2 sequences are LNHDA and SQIVND (reference sequence). The V and J ends lost 2 bases and 4 bases respectively, with 15 bases between them. The V gene is TRBV19, the J gene TRBJ1-5; TRBD1 might be the D (5 bases). The receptor was derived from a man of 80 years or more with head and neck cancer. The sample was PBMCs. CDR3 residues: CASSIFSWDSNQPQHF. CDR3 nucleotide sequence: TGTGCCAGTAGTATATTTTCTTGGGACTCAAATCAGCCCCAGCATTTT.